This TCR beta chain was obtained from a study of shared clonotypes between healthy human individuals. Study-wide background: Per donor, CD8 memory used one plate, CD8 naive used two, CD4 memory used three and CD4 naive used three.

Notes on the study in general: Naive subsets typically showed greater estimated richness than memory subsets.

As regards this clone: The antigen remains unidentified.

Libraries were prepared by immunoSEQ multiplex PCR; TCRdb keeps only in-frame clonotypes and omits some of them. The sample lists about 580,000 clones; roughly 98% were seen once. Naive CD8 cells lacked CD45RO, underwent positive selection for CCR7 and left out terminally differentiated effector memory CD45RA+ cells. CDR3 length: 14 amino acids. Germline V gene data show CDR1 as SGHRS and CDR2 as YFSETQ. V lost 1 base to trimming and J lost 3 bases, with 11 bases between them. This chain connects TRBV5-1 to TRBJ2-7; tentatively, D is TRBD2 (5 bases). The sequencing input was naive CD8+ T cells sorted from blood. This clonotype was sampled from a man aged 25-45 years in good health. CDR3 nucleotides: TGCGCCAGCAGCTTGTACCCGGGAAACTACGAGCAGTACTTC. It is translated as CASSLYPGNYEQYF. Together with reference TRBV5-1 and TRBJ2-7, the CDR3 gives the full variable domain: KAGVTQTPRYLIKTRGQQVTLSCSPISGHRSVSWYQQTPGQGLQFLFEYFSETQRNKGNFPGRFSGRQFSNSRSEMNVSTLELGDSALYLCASSLYPGNYEQYFGPGTRLTVT.